This is a list of T cell receptor beta chains from one sample in a study of blood T cell repertoires in COVID-19. Libraries were prepared by immunoSEQ multiplex PCR; TCRdb keeps only in-frame clonotypes and omits some of them. The table has roughly 32,000 clones, roughly nine tenths seen once. The material sequenced was peripheral blood. These receptor sequences come from a man in his fifties or sixties with acute or convalescent COVID-19. The CDR3 runs from the conserved cysteine through the conserved F or W. A D gene is named only where the DNA matches it firmly. Some rows have no size entry. The others give once, few or many, or a class for an expanded clone.

13	.	TRBV7-9	TRBJ1-2	.	TGTGCCAGCAGCTTTGAACAGAACTATGGCTACACCTTC	CASSFEQNYGYTF
15	.	TRBV11-3	TRBJ2-7	.	TGTGCCAGCAGCTTATTCAACGGAGGACCCTACGAGCAGTACTTC	CASSLFNGGPYEQYF
14	.	TRBV7-6	TRBJ2-7	.	TGTGCCAGCAGCTCCCCGGCCCTTGGGCACGAGCAGTACTTC	CASSSPALGHEQYF
13	.	TRBV12-3/TRBV12-4	TRBJ1-2	.	TGTGCCAGCAGTCGTCAAGCAGGGGATGGCTACACCTTC	CASSRQAGDGYTF
15	.	TRBV18	TRBJ1-4	.	TGTGCCAGCTCACCACTGGCAGGCGAACATGAAAAACTGTTTTTT	CASSPLAGEHEKLFF
13	.	TRBV24-1	TRBJ1-2	once	TGTGCCACCAGTGATTTACCAGGCGAAGGCTACACCTTC	CATSDLPGEGYTF
16	TRBD2	TRBV7-6	TRBJ2-1	.	TGTGCCAGCAGCCCCCTGGGGACTAGCGTATACAATGAGCAGTTCTTC	CASSPLGTSVYNEQFF
15	TRBD1	TRBV5-5	TRBJ1-4	.	TGTGCCAGCAGCTTATACAGGGGCCGTGAGGAAAAACTGTTTTTT	CASSLYRGREEKLFF
14	TRBD2	TRBV5-6	TRBJ2-7	.	TGTGCCAGCAGTTTAGCGGGGGCCCCCTACGAGCAGTACTTC	CASSLAGAPYEQYF
15	TRBD1	TRBV25-1	TRBJ1-1	.	TGTGCCAGCAGTCCCCAGGGACAGCGGAACACTGAAGCTTTCTTT	CASSPQGQRNTEAFF
15	TRBD2	TRBV11-3	TRBJ2-7	.	TGTGCCAGCAGCTCTACCGGACTAGCGGGATACGAGCAGTACTTC	CASSSTGLAGYEQYF
14	TRBD1	TRBV3-1/TRBV3-2	TRBJ1-2	few	TGTGCCAGCAGCCCGAGGGACAGGGGATATGGCTACACCTTC	CASSPRDRGYGYTF
13	TRBD1	TRBV30	TRBJ1-1	.	TGTGCCTGGACCGGGACAGGGAACACTGAAGCTTTCTTT	CAWTGTGNTEAFF
14	.	TRBV19	TRBJ1-1	once	TGTGCCAGTAGGACAGTGAACATGAACACTGAAGCTTTCTTT	CASRTVNMNTEAFF
15	TRBD1	TRBV19	TRBJ2-1	.	TGTGCCAGTAGACTGGGACAGCCCTACGACAATGAGCAGTTCTTC	CASRLGQPYDNEQFF
14	TRBD2	TRBV18	TRBJ2-5	.	TGTGCCAGCTCAGCGGGAGGGGGCCAAGAGACCCAGTACTTC	CASSAGGGQETQYF
14	.	TRBV19	TRBJ2-7	.	TGTGCCAGTAGAGGGGGGGGAGGGCCCTACGAGCAGTACTTC	CASRGGGGPYEQYF
15	TRBD1	TRBV18	TRBJ1-2	.	TGTGCCAGCTCCCTGGACAGGGGTAGACATCATGGCTACACCTTC	CASSLDRGRHHGYTF
14	TRBD2	TRBV30	TRBJ2-1	.	TGTGCCGGCTTAGCGGGAGGGCCTCTCGATGAGCAGTTCTTC	CAGLAGGPLDEQFF
17	.	TRBV11-3	TRBJ1-2	.	TGTGCCAGCAGCTTAGATCCCCGGACAGAACCAGGCTATGGCTACACCTTC	CASSLDPRTEPGYGYTF
13	.	TRBV4-1	TRBJ2-7	.	TGCGCCAGCAGCCCCCGACAAACCTACGAGCAGTACTTC	CASSPRQTYEQYF
15	TRBD1	TRBV6-5	TRBJ1-1	.	TGTGCCAGCAGTCGGCCGGGACAGGGGATATCTGAAGCTTTCTTT	CASSRPGQGISEAFF
12	.	TRBV18	TRBJ2-3	.	TGTGCCAGCTCCCAACTCGCGGATACGCAGTATTTT	CASSQLADTQYF
14	.	TRBV28	TRBJ1-5	.	TGTGCCAGCAGTCCCTTGCAGTCCAATCAGCCCCAGCATTTT	CASSPLQSNQPQHF
13	.	TRBV5-1	TRBJ1-1	.	TGCGCCAGCAGCGTGGGGTACGGCACTGAAGCTTTCTTT	CASSVGYGTEAFF
15	.	TRBV19	TRBJ1-2	.	TGTGCCAGTATACTCTCGGACAGAGGGTGGGGTGGCTACACCTTC	CASILSDRGWGGYTF
18	.	TRBV10-3	TRBJ2-4	.	TGTGCCATCAGTGAAGAGGCTTGGATTTCCCAAGCCAAAAACATTCAGTACTTC	CAISEEAWISQAKNIQYF
17	TRBD2	TRBV11-3	TRBJ2-3	.	TGTGCCAGCAGCCTACAGGGACTAGCGGGAGGCACAGATACGCAGTATTTT	CASSLQGLAGGTDTQYF
16	.	TRBV4-3	TRBJ2-7	.	TGCGCCAGCAGCCAAGATAGGACAGATCGAGGCTACGAGCAGTACTTC	CASSQDRTDRGYEQYF
14	.	TRBV11-3	TRBJ1-5	.	TGTGCCAGCAGCTTAGGAGGTAGCAATCAGCCCCAGCATTTT	CASSLGGSNQPQHF
19	.	TRBV21-1	TRBJ2-3	.	TGTGCCAGCAGCTTATCTACCTCCGGACTAGCGGCTAGCACAGATACGCAGTATTTT	CASSLSTSGLAASTDTQYF
16	TRBD2	TRBV6-1	TRBJ2-1	.	TGTGCCAGCAGTGGCGGGGCGGGAGATCGCCTGGTTGAGCAGTTCTTC	CASSGGAGDRLVEQFF
13	.	TRBV11-1	TRBJ1-2	once	TGTGCCAGCAGCGCTGGACTGGGCTATGGCTACACCTTC	CASSAGLGYGYTF
14	TRBD1	TRBV6-6	TRBJ1-5	.	TGTGCCAGCAGAGACAGGGTTGGGGATCAGCCCCAGCATTTT	CASRDRVGDQPQHF
16	TRBD1	TRBV5-1	TRBJ1-5	.	TGCGCCAGCAGCTTGGACGGACAGGGGAGGGGGCAGCCCCAGCATTTT	CASSLDGQGRGQPQHF
15	TRBD2	TRBV11-1	TRBJ2-1	.	TGTGCCAGCAGCCCCGGGACTAGCGTATACAATGAGCAGTTCTTC	CASSPGTSVYNEQFF
16	TRBD1	TRBV18	TRBJ1-2	once	TGTGCCAGCTCATCCCGGGACAGGGAAGACAACTATGGCTACACCTTC	CASSSRDREDNYGYTF
15	TRBD2	TRBV7-7	TRBJ2-3	.	TGTGCCAGCAGCTCAGGACTAGCGGGGGCAGGTACGCAGTATTTT	CASSSGLAGAGTQYF
15	.	TRBV7-2	TRBJ1-1	.	TGTGCCAGCAGCTTAGGATGGGGGGGGAACACTGAAGCTTTCTTT	CASSLGWGGNTEAFF
15	TRBD1	TRBV5-1	TRBJ1-4	.	TGCGCCAGCAGCTCTACCGACAGGGGCGATGAAAAACTGTTTTTT	CASSSTDRGDEKLFF
11	.	TRBV20-1	TRBJ1-2	few	TGCAGTGCAAATCCCGGGGCGGGGGGCCACTTC	CSANPGAGGHF
12	.	TRBV19	TRBJ1-5	.	TGTGCCAGTAGCCTGTATGATCAGCCCCAGCATTTT	CASSLYDQPQHF
14	.	TRBV30	TRBJ1-3	few	TGTGCCTGGAGTCAGGGACACTCTGGAAACACCATATATTTT	CAWSQGHSGNTIYF
14	.	TRBV5-6	TRBJ1-1	.	TGTGCCAGCAGCTTGTTTGGGGCCACCGGTGGAGCTTTCTTT	CASSLFGATGGAFF
15	TRBD1	TRBV6-1	TRBJ2-1	.	TGTGCCAGCAGTGAAGCGGGGGACAGCTACAATGAGCAGTTCTTC	CASSEAGDSYNEQFF
14	TRBD1	TRBV29-1	TRBJ1-2	.	TGCAGCGTTGAGGGTAGGGGGCGCGACTATGGCTACACCTTC	CSVEGRGRDYGYTF
20	.	TRBV4-3	TRBJ1-3	.	TGCGCCAGCAGTCACCAGTTGGAAAGGGGATATCTATACTCTGGAAACACCATATATTTT	CASSHQLERGYLYSGNTIYF
13	TRBD2	TRBV3-1/TRBV3-2	TRBJ2-2	.	TGTGCCAGCAGCCAGACTAGCATCGGGGAGCTGTTTTTT	CASSQTSIGELFF